The 30 T cell receptor beta chains below all came from one sample that was sequenced in a study of blood T cell repertoires in COVID-19. Some clones are missing from TCRdb's copy, which holds only in-frame ones; the method was immunoSEQ multiplex PCR. The data contain some 200,000 clones, less than 90% of them singletons. The specimen was peripheral blood. These receptors came from a woman between 35 and 50 years old with acute or convalescent COVID-19.

The chain employs TRBV4-1 and TRBJ1-6; TRBD1 matches at 9 bases. This CDR3 has 16 amino acids. Germline V gene data show CDR1 as MGHRA and CDR2 as YSYEKL. Unmatched junction bases numbered 8, after V lost 4 bases and J lost 7 bases. CDR3 DNA: TGCGCCAGCAGCCTAGGTGTCGGGACAGGGAATTCACCCCTCCACTTT. It codes for CASSLGVGTGNSPLHF.

DNA of the CDR3: TGTGCCAGCAGCCAAAGCGTTTCGTCTGGAAACACCATATATTTT. Amino acids: CASSQSVSSGNTIYF. The chain recombines TRBV3-1 (or the pseudogene TRBV3-2) with TRBJ1-3; unclear D gene. The CDR3 contains 15 residues. The germline CDR1 and CDR2 sequences are LGHDT and YNNKEL (reference sequence). Trimming removed 2 bases at V and 1 base at J, with 9 bases between.

The chain links TRBV3-1 (or the pseudogene TRBV3-2) to TRBJ1-3; no definite D call. Trimming shortened V by 2 bases and J by 7 bases, and 12 bases separated the two germline ends. CDR3 length: 14 residues. Looked up from germline, CDR1 is LGHDT and CDR2 is YNNKEL (reference sequence). In DNA, the CDR3 is TGTGCCAGCAGCCAATCTTATACTTGGAACACCATATATTTT. Translation gives CASSQSYTWNTIYF.

V usage is TRBV9 and J usage is TRBJ2-2, with TRBD2 matching 7 bases. The germline CDR1 and CDR2 sequences are SGDLS and YYNGEE. The V segment lost 0 bases and the J segment 7 bases; nucleotides outside the gene matches: 9. CDR3 length equals 16 residues. The DNA of the CDR3 is TGTGCCAGCAGCGTAGTAGCGGGTACGCTCGGCGGGGAGCTGTTTTTT. As protein: CASSVVAGTLGGELFF.

The chain uses TRBV19 and TRBJ1-5; 10 bases match TRBD1. Germline V CDR1 and CDR2: LNHDA, SQIVND (reference sequence). V was clipped by 6 bases and J by 6 bases; unmatched bases: 2. The CDR3 loop spans 13 amino acids. The CDR3: CASRGQGSQPQHF. The DNA for the CDR3 is TGTGCCAGTAGGGGACAGGGGAGTCAGCCCCAGCATTTT.

The chain is built from TRBV9 and TRBJ2-2, with a tentative D call TRBD2 (5 bases). Trimming left V 0 bases short and J 0 bases short, with 12 bases between. The germline gives CDR1 SGDLS, CDR2 YYNGEE. This CDR3 has 17 residues. The CDR3 DNA sequence: TGTGCCAGCAGCGTAGGGCTAGCATGGACGAACACCGGGGAGCTGTTTTTT. As protein: CASSVGLAWTNTGELFF.

The V gene is TRBV28, the J gene TRBJ2-5; the match to TRBD1 covers 7 bases. V trimming: 6 bases; J trimming: 5 bases; junction bases outside the gene matches: 6. The length of the CDR3 is 13 residues. CDR1 is MDHEN and CDR2 is SYDVKM in the germline V gene. This chain's CDR3 is CASRKQGPETQYF. The CDR3, as DNA: TGTGCCAGCAGGAAACAGGGGCCGGAGACCCAGTACTTC.

The rearrangement links TRBV19 to TRBJ2-1; 8 nucleotides align to TRBD2. Germline CDR1 LNHDA, CDR2 SQIVND (reference sequence). The CDR3 consists of 15 residues. Losses at the gene ends were 0 bases for V and 8 bases for J; bases not matched to a gene: 6. The CDR3 DNA reads TGTGCCAGTAGTATAGATGTGCGGGGGGTCGATGAGCAGTTCTTC. Its protein product is CASSIDVRGVDEQFF.

The chain uses TRBV20-1 and TRBJ1-5, with D maybe TRBD1 (6 bases). Looked up from germline, CDR1 is DFQATT and CDR2 is SNEGSKA (reference sequence). The CDR3 length is 12 residues. V was trimmed by 3 bases and J by 5 bases, leaving 8 bases between them. The CDR3 loop is CSASSGDQPQHF. CDR3 bases: TGCAGTGCTAGTTCAGGGGATCAGCCCCAGCATTTT.

The gene calls are TRBV6-2 or TRBV6-3 and TRBJ2-6; no clear D. Germline values: CDR1 MNHEY, CDR2 SVGEGT. Trimming removed 8 bases at V and 2 bases at J, with 13 bases between. This CDR3 has 15 residues. The CDR3 is CASGSHSPGANVLTF. In DNA form, the CDR3 reads TGTGCCAGCGGTTCGCACTCACCTGGGGCCAACGTCCTGACTTTC.

This clone has more than one count but fewer than ten. The V call is TRBV7-9, the J call TRBJ1-2, with 11 bases fitting TRBD1. The V segment lost 3 bases and the J segment 3 bases; nucleotides outside the gene matches: 9. CDR3 length: 17 residues. CDR1 is SEHNR, CDR2 FQNEAQ, per germline (reference sequence). This CDR3 is CASSFLVRDRGDYGYTF. The CDR3 coding sequence is TGTGCCAGCAGCTTTCTCGTCAGGGACAGGGGGGACTATGGCTACACCTTC.

The rearrangement joins TRBV30 to TRBJ1-1; 7 nucleotides agree with TRBD1. CDR1 and CDR2 (germline): GTSNPN, SVGIG (reference sequence). With V trimmed by 4 bases and J by 4 bases, 6 bases remained unmatched. The CDR3 covers 13 residues. CDR3 loop: CAWKKTGSTEAFF. CDR3 nucleotide sequence: TGTGCCTGGAAAAAGACAGGGAGCACTGAAGCTTTCTTT.

The sample holds a few counts of this clone. This chain uses TRBV24-1 with TRBJ2-1; no firm D call. Per germline, CDR1 KGHDR and CDR2 SFDVKD. V was clipped by 3 bases and J by 4 bases, with 15 bases between them. CDR3 length: 16 amino acids. CDR3 loop: CATSDLGSYRYNEQFF. The CDR3 coding sequence is TGTGCCACCAGTGATCTCGGTAGCTACCGTTACAATGAGCAGTTCTTC.

The J gene is TRBJ2-1, the V gene TRBV9; 11 positions match TRBD2. Germline V gene data show CDR1 as SGDLS and CDR2 as YYNGEE. The CDR3 spans 17 residues. With 4 bases clipped from V and 7 bases from J, the junction kept 13 bases outside the gene matches. CDR3 DNA sequence: TGTGCCAGCAGCCCAAGGTGGAGTAGCGGGGGGGTAAATGAGCAGTTCTTC. Translated, it gives CASSPRWSSGGVNEQFF.

This chain uses TRBV6-5 with TRBJ1-2; tentative D call: TRBD1 (6 bases). The V and J ends lost 6 bases and 1 base respectively, with 9 bases between them. CDR3 length: 13 residues. CDR1 and CDR2 from the germline V gene are MNHEY and SVGAGI. The CDR3, as DNA: TGTGCCAGCAGCCGGGACATTAACTATGGCTACACCTTC. Translating it yields CASSRDINYGYTF.

The rearrangement links TRBV5-1 to TRBJ2-5, with D tentatively TRBD2 (6 bases). Germline V CDR1 and CDR2: SGHRS, YFSETQ. This CDR3 has 14 amino acids. The V and J ends lost 4 bases and 5 bases respectively, with 15 bases between them. CDR3 residues: CASSSTRGWETQYF. Here the CDR3 DNA reads TGCGCCAGCAGCAGTACTCGGGGGTGGGAGACCCAGTACTTC. The whole variable domain, remainder taken from reference TRBV5-1 and TRBJ2-5, is KAGVTQTPRYLIKTRGQQVTLSCSPISGHRSVSWYQQTPGQGLQFLFEYFSETQRNKGNFPGRFSGRQFSNSRSEMNVSTLELGDSALYLCASSSTRGWETQYFGPGTRLLVL.

The J gene is TRBJ1-1, the V gene TRBV18; no clear D. Trimming took off 8 bases at V and 3 bases at J, with 16 bases between the two ends. Germline V CDR1 and CDR2: KGHSH, LQKENI. This CDR3 has 14 residues. Here the CDR3 DNA reads TGTGCCAGCCACTCGGCCGGGAGGGACACTGAAGCTTTCTTT. Its protein is CASHSAGRDTEAFF.

This chain joins TRBV7-6 and TRBJ2-3; no clear D gene. Germline CDR1 is SGHVS and CDR2 is FNYEAQ. The CDR3 runs 15 residues. The germline V and J ends were trimmed by 3 bases and 6 bases, with 16 bases remaining between them. The CDR3: CASSLYPVGADTQYF. CDR3 DNA: TGTGCCAGCAGCTTGTACCCCGTGGGCGCCGATACGCAGTATTTT.

The J gene is TRBJ1-1, the V gene TRBV10-3, with 9 bases identical to TRBD1. This CDR3 has 14 residues. CDR1 and CDR2 (germline): ENHRY, SYGVKD. V lost 4 bases and J lost 2; bases outside the gene matches: 2. Here the CDR3 DNA reads TGTGCCATCAGTGCGGGACAGGGAAACACTGAAGCTTTCTTT. Encoded protein: CAISAGQGNTEAFF.

V gene TRBV9 combines with J gene TRBJ2-3, with 12 bases lining up with TRBD2. This CDR3 has 15 amino acids. CDR1 and CDR2 from the germline V gene are SGDLS and YYNGEE. The V gene end was trimmed by 4 bases and the J gene end by 4 bases; junction bases not matched to a gene: 4. The CDR3 nucleotides read TGTGCCAGCAGCAAGACTAGCGGGGGTTCAGATACGCAGTATTTT. The encoded protein is CASSKTSGGSDTQYF. Full variable domain (outside the CDR3, taken from reference TRBV9 and TRBJ2-3): DSGVTQTPKHLITATGQRVTLRCSPRSGDLSVYWYQQSLDQGLQFLIQYYNGEERAKGNILERFSAQQFPDLHSELNLSSLELGDSALYFCASSKTSGGSDTQYFGPGTRLTVL.

The rearrangement joins TRBV6-5 to TRBJ2-5; the match to TRBD1 covers 10 bases. V dropped 2 bases and J dropped 6; count of bases not matched to a gene: 6. CDR3 length equals 15 residues. Germline-derived CDR1 and CDR2 are MNHEY and SVGAGI. For the CDR3, the DNA is TGTGCCAGCAGTTACGAGAGACAGGGGGCCCAGACCCAGTACTTC. Translating it yields CASSYERQGAQTQYF.

V and J are TRBV14 and TRBJ2-7, with 7 bases fitting TRBD2. In germline, CDR1 is SGHDN, CDR2 FVKESK. This CDR3 region has 17 residues. The J segment lost 2 bases and the V segment lost 4 bases, leaving 14 bases of the junction unmatched. The CDR3 DNA reads TGTGCCAGCAGCCCTCTATCCGGGGGGACGGCCACCTACGAGCAGTACTTC. This translates into CASSPLSGGTATYEQYF.

The chain joins TRBV7-2 to TRBJ1-4; the D gene is possibly TRBD1 (5 bases). The CDR3 is 14 residues long. Per germline, CDR1 SGHTA and CDR2 FQGNSA. V shed 6 bases and J shed 8 bases, with 16 bases lying between them. The chain's CDR3 is CASRSGGAGEKLFF. The DNA of the CDR3 is TGTGCCAGCAGATCGGGAGGGGCGGGCGAAAAACTGTTTTTT.

This rearrangement joins TRBV6-1 to TRBJ2-7; D uncertain. The V gene lost 2 bases and the J gene lost 5 bases, with 10 bases spanning the gap. The length of the CDR3 is 13 residues. Germline V lookup: CDR1 MNHNS, CDR2 SASEGT. The CDR3 coding sequence is TGTGCCAGCAGTGAAAATACGAGGAACGAGCAGTACTTC. Protein sequence: CASSENTRNEQYF.

The CDR3, as DNA: TGTGCCAGCAGTTTGGGCGAGCACTACGAGCAGTACTTC. It is translated as CASSLGEHYEQYF. The rearrangement joins TRBV12-3 or TRBV12-4 to TRBJ2-7; D is ambiguous. There are 13 residues in the CDR3. V gave up 3 bases and J gave up 3 bases, with 9 bases separating them.

The chain couples TRBV5-5 to TRBJ1-3, with TRBD1 matching 8 bases. This CDR3 is built from 15 residues. The J segment lost 0 bases and the V segment lost 4 bases, leaving 3 bases of the junction unmatched. The germline CDR1 and CDR2 sequences are SGHKS and YYEKEE (reference sequence). CDR3 in DNA: TGTGCCAGCAGCCGGACAGGGAACTCTGGAAACACCATATATTTT. Translated: CASSRTGNSGNTIYF.

This clone was seen just once. The chain links TRBV6-1 to TRBJ1-4; D gene uncertain. CDR3 length: 16 residues. V was cut by 3 bases and J by 3 bases, with 14 bases left in between. Germline lookup yields CDR1 MNHNS and CDR2 SASEGT. CDR3: CASSDSYIGANEKLFF. The DNA of the CDR3 is TGTGCCAGCAGTGATTCCTATATCGGGGCTAATGAAAAACTGTTTTTT.

The V call is TRBV19, the J call TRBJ1-6; 7 bases are a match to TRBD1. With 3 bases clipped from V and 6 bases from J, the junction kept 5 bases outside the gene matches. This CDR3 is built from 15 residues. In germline, CDR1 is LNHDA, CDR2 SQIVND (reference sequence). Here the CDR3 reads CASSIIQGSNSPLHF. The CDR3 region has the DNA TGTGCCAGTAGTATTATACAGGGGTCTAATTCACCCCTCCACTTT.

The chain employs TRBV19 and TRBJ1-5; perhaps TRBD1 as D (5 bases). Trimming took off 7 bases at V and 1 base at J, with 8 bases between the two ends. This CDR3 has 13 amino acids. Per the germline V gene, CDR1 is LNHDA and CDR2 is SQIVND (reference sequence). CDR3 residues: CASTRGSNQPQHF. The CDR3 nucleotides are TGTGCCAGTACCCGGGGGAGCAATCAGCCCCAGCATTTT.

The chain combines TRBV19 with TRBJ1-3; D unclear. V shed 7 bases and J shed 1 base, with 11 bases lying between them. The CDR3 is made up of 14 amino acids. Germline CDR1 reads LNHDA; CDR2 reads SQIVND (reference sequence). DNA for the CDR3: TGTGCCAGTACCCACCCCCGGTCTGGAAACACCATATATTTT. It specifies CASTHPRSGNTIYF.